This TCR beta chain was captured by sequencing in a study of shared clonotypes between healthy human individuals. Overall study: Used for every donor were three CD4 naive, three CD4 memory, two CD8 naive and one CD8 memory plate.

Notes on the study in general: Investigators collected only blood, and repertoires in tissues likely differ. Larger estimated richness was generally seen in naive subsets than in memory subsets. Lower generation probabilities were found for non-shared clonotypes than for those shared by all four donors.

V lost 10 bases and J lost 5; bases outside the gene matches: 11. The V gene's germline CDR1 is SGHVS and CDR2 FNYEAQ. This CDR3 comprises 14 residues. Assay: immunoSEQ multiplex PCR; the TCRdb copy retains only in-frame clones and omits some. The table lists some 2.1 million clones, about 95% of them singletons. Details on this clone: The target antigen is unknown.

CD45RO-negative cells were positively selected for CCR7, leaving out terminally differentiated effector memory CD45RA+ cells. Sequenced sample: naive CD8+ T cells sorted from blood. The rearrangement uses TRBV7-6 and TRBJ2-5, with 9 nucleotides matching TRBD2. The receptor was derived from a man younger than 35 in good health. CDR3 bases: TGTGCCACTACGGCGGGGGGGCCCGTCGAGACCCAGTACTTC. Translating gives CATTAGGPVETQYF.